This T cell receptor beta chain was obtained from a study of blood T cell repertoires in COVID-19. Across the whole study: The analysed material was cDNA or gDNA that came from T cells, B-cell-depleted T cells, or PBMCs.

TCRdb's copy holds only in-frame clones and misses some; the assay was immunoSEQ multiplex PCR. Of approximately 200,000 clones listed, approximately 84% were seen once; the top ten hold roughly 7%. The CDR3 consists of 14 residues. V lost 3 bases and J lost 2, with 8 bases in between. Germline values: CDR1 MNHEY, CDR2 SMNVEV (reference sequence). This clone was observed once. Grouping used clinical history reported by participants in a survey and questionnaire. The rearrangement joins TRBV27 to TRBJ1-5; possibly TRBD1 for D (5 bases). The specimen sequenced was PBMCs or T cells enriched from blood (not recorded which). The origin of this receptor is a man aged 35 to 55 who had recovered from COVID-19. CDR3 in DNA: TGTGCCAGCAGTTTCATAGGGGGCAATCAGCCCCAGCATTTT. Protein: CASSFIGGNQPQHF.